This T cell receptor (beta chain) was found in a study of PD-1 blockade in classical Hodgkin lymphoma (TCRdb year 2020). Study-wide context: Nivolumab dosing was 3 mg/kg intravenously every 2 weeks, continuing until either disease progression or unacceptable toxicity. The study used TCR beta sequencing and CyTOF to define a peripheral blood immune signature of response to PD-1 blockade in classical Hodgkin lymphoma. Study-wide findings and limitations: Trial patients with a complete response had baseline diversity similar to that of newly diagnosed patients, while partial responders and progressors had significantly lower diversity. The study was limited to a single clinical trial cohort, and causes of repertoire differences, possibly disease activity or prior therapy, remained undefined. Baseline TCR diversity was reported to be lower in newly diagnosed patients than in healthy donors and to be lower still in relapsed/refractory patients. Lower diversity was seen in patients whose nivolumab began less than 1 year after ASCT, and these patients were left out of later analyses so that immune reconstitution would not confound the results. A significant rise by C4D1 was seen in CD4+ but not CD8+ TCR diversity (p=0.0027 vs p=0.16), with the rise being most apparent in complete responders (p=0.02).

The V end gives up 1 base and the J end 0 bases, leaving 3 bases in the junction not matched to a gene. CDR1 and CDR2, per the germline V gene (reference sequence), are MNHEY and SMNVEV. The cysteine opens and the phenylalanine closes a CDR3 of 17 amino acids. Only the CDR3 DNA stays, 51 bases, in frame from base 1. As concerns this clone: Its binding antigen is unknown. No much larger clone is present one base from it, and per-base qualities are unavailable.

The Qiagen DNeasy kit was used to extract genomic DNA from unsorted PBMCs and from the negatively selected CD4+ and CD8+ fractions. TCR beta CDR3 regions were amplified by immunoSEQ multiplex PCR using primers annealing to V and J segments. Amplification bias was minimized using a synthetic immune receptor repertoire, and residual bias was removed computationally after sequencing. On the authors' methods: Repertoire diversity was quantified as the Shannon entropy index using custom Python scripts. Unsorted, CD4+ and CD8+ repertoires were analyzed separately, except in combined analyses where CD4+ and CD8+ sequences were merged in silico. A clone counted as expanded when the clone's frequency after treatment rose at least 2-fold relative to C1D1, and clones undetected at baseline were given a pseudocount of 0.5. Singleton clones were defined as clones with 0 or 1 copy at C1D1, and non-singleton clones were defined as clones with 2 or more copies. Clones expanded in unsorted samples were annotated as CD4+, CD8+ or unknown by matching protein sequences in sorted samples from the same patient. Diversity changes from C1D1 to C4D1 were tested in paired samples using Wilcoxon tests. What TCRdb holds here is the immuneACCESS table cut down to in-frame rearrangements. Part of the clones is not present; checked against another copy, under half of the missing clones reflect an unresolved V gene, and the others are unexplained. V and J calls and clone size are as listed in that table; D and trimming were resolved from the DNA. This sample holds fewer than 35,000 clones; approximately 90% were observed only once. The ten largest clones add up to roughly 0.27% of the sample.

This specimen's time point label, per the study, means: cycle 4 day 1 (C4D1), after less than 7 weeks of nivolumab. Every trial patient had relapsed after autologous stem cell transplantation, and cohorts A, B and C differed in prior brentuximab vedotin exposure. Using a Miltenyi CD4+ T cell isolation kit, CD4+ T cells were purified from thawed PBMCs through magnetic negative selection. A total of about 51 patients with relapsed/refractory classical Hodgkin lymphoma made up the trial cohort, and each patient's best overall response was complete response, partial response or progressive disease. In the multi-cohort phase II CheckMate 205 trial, trial patients received single-agent nivolumab. An independent review committee assessed best overall response by applying the 2007 International Working Group response criteria. Trial PBMCs were obtained immediately prior to nivolumab initiation (C1D1) and on therapy at cycle 2 day 1 and cycle 4 day 1. Peripheral blood was collected in 8 mL Vacutainer Cell Preparation Tubes, from which PBMCs were isolated by centrifugation and then cryopreserved. Purified CD4+ and CD8+ fractions were prepared only for cases where an additional PBMC sample was available. Magnetically labelled cells were removed on LS columns in a quadroMACS separator, and the flow-through was collected as the purified fraction.

The source of this sequence is a human donor with classical Hodgkin lymphoma. The sequence is built from TRBV27 and TRBJ2-2, with 9 bases matching TRBD2. The input for sequencing was CD4+ T cells from blood, taken before the fourth cycle of nivolumab. The DNA is as follows: TGTGCCAGCAGTTTATTGGCGGGAGGGACGAACACCGGGGAGCTGTTTTTT. It codes for CASSLLAGGTNTGELFF.